This is a list of T cell receptor beta chains from one sample in a study of early T cells in non-severe SARS-CoV-2 infection. TCRdb re-derived calls from the 5' RACE reads in MiXCR, one entry per CDR3 protein. The table lists approximately 33,000 distinct CDR3 sequences, under 5% of them singletons. The sequencing sample was made of whole blood. These receptors originate from an adult who was a healthcare worker with PCR-confirmed SARS-CoV-2 infection or an uninfected control (not recorded which). The CDR3 runs from the conserved cysteine through the conserved F or W. D genes are given only for firm matches. Clone size appears in some rows only: once, few, many, or a class for an expanded clone.

>TRBJ1-1|-|few|TRBV12-3/TRBV12-4
TGTGCCAGCAGTTTGATGGGGCGGAACACTGAAGCTTTCTTT
CASSLMGRNTEAFF
>TRBJ2-5|TRBD2|many|TRBV27
TGTGCCAGCAGTTTGGTCGGGACTAGCGGCCAAGAGACCCAGTACTTC
CASSLVGTSGQETQYF
>TRBJ2-3|TRBD2|few|TRBV11-3
TGTGCCAGCAGCTCCCGGGGGGATGACTTTACAGATACGCAGTATTTT
CASSSRGDDFTDTQYF
>TRBJ2-1|-|many|TRBV4-1
TGCGCCAGCAGCCAAGATAACCTCCGTCGGGCGGTCTCCTACAATGAGCAGTTCTTC
CASSQDNLRRAVSYNEQFF
>TRBJ1-2|TRBD1|many|TRBV18
TGTGCCAGCTCACCGGGACAGGACTTTTATGGCTACACCTTC
CASSPGQDFYGYTF
>TRBJ2-5|-|many|TRBV3-1
TGTGCCAGCAGCCTAACGATCACCCCTTTAGCGGACCAAGAGACCCAGTACTTC
CASSLTITPLADQETQYF
>TRBJ2-7|-|many|TRBV2
TGTGCCAGCACTATGGACGACTACGAGCAGTACTTC
CASTMDDYEQYF
>TRBJ2-1|TRBD2|many|TRBV28
TGTGCCAGCAGTTCCGGACTAGCGGGACTGAATGAGCAGTTCTTC
CASSSGLAGLNEQFF
>TRBJ1-6|-|-|TRBV15
TGTGCCACCAGCAGAGATTCTCCGGGGAATTCACCCCTCCACTTT
CATSRDSPGNSPLHF
>TRBJ1-4|-|few|TRBV2
TGTGCCAGCACTTACCGGCGGGGGGGTAATGAAAAACTGTTTTTT
CASTYRRGGNEKLFF
>TRBJ2-1|TRBD2|many|TRBV29-1
TGCAGCACGGGACTAGCGGGTTATAAATCCTACAATGAGCAGTTCTTC
CSTGLAGYKSYNEQFF
>TRBJ2-3|-|-|TRBV19
TGTGCCAGTACGTGGACCCCTGGCACAGATACGCAGTATTTT
CASTWTPGTDTQYF
>TRBJ2-1|TRBD2|many|TRBV11-2
TGTGCCAGCAGCTTAGAAGGCTACGGGGGGGAGTTCTTC
CASSLEGYGGEFF
>TRBJ2-3|-|many|TRBV28
TGTGCCAGCGTGTCTACCAGACTTCAGGGCCCAGATACGCAGTATTTT
CASVSTRLQGPDTQYF
>TRBJ2-1|-|many|TRBV19
TGTGCCAGTAGTGCAATTACGATTTCCAATGAGCAGTTCTTC
CASSAITISNEQFF
>TRBJ1-2|-|many|TRBV20-1
TGCAGTGCTCCACCGGGGGCGCTCCATGGCTACACCTTC
CSAPPGALHGYTF
>TRBJ2-3|-|many|TRBV18
TGTGCCAGCTCACCATCAGGGTACACAGATACGCAGTATTTT
CASSPSGYTDTQYF
>TRBJ1-5|-|many|TRBV28
TGTGCCAGCAGACTGAGGGGTTACCAGCCCCAGCATTTT
CASRLRGYQPQHF
>TRBJ2-3|-|-|TRBV29-1
TGCAGCGTTGATCCAGAGGGCGGGTGGAACACAGATACGCAGTATTTT
CSVDPEGGWNTDTQYF
>TRBJ1-3|-|many|TRBV21-1
TGTGCCAGCAGCGTGGTGCACAAGGACAGGGAAGTGACTGGAAACACCATATATTTT
CASSVVHKDREVTGNTIYF
>TRBJ2-5|TRBD1|few|TRBV6-1
TGTGCCAGCAGTAGAGGACAGGGGGCCACCCAGTACTTC
CASSRGQGATQYF
>TRBJ2-4|-|few|TRBV28
TGTGCCAGCACCGACCGGGACATTCAGTACTTC
CASTDRDIQYF
>TRBJ1-1|TRBD1|many|TRBV20-1
TGCAGTGCTAGAGATCAGGGGGACAGGAACGAAGCTTTCTTT
CSARDQGDRNEAFF
>TRBJ2-4|-|many|TRBV6-5
TGTGCCAGCAGCTTTAGAGGGGGCATTCAGTACTTC
CASSFRGGIQYF
>TRBJ2-1|-|many|TRBV7-2
TGTGCCAGCAGCTTAGGCCGTCTGTTGTTCTTC
CASSLGRLLFF
>TRBJ1-2|-|many|TRBV7-2
TGTGCCAGCAGCACACCGGCGCTTGGCTACACCTTC
CASSTPALGYTF
>TRBJ1-4|-|many|TRBV5-4
TGTGCCAGCAGCATCGGCCGAGATCTCCTTGCAACTAATGAAAAACTGTTTTTT
CASSIGRDLLATNEKLFF
>TRBJ2-5|TRBD2|many|TRBV5-4
TGTGCCAGCAGCTACCGGAATAGCGGGAGGAAAGAGACCCAGTACTTC
CASSYRNSGRKETQYF
>TRBJ1-1|-|many|TRBV6-1
TGTGCCAGCGGCCGGACATTAGCCACTGAAGCTTTCTTT
CASGRTLATEAFF
>TRBJ1-5|-|-|TRBV20-1
TGCAGTGCTAGATTGACCTCCGAGGGTTCAGCCCAGCATTTT
CSARLTSEGSAQHF
>TRBJ2-1|-|many|TRBV7-2
TGTGCCAGCAGCTTAGGAAGAGTCGTCTTCTTC
CASSLGRVVFF
>TRBJ1-1|-|few|TRBV7-9
TGTGCCAGCAGCTTAGCTTTAGGGGACACTGAAGCTTTCTTT
CASSLALGDTEAFF
>TRBJ2-3|-|many|TRBV18
TGTGCCAGCTCACCAACAAATGGACAGAACACAGATACGCAGTATTTT
CASSPTNGQNTDTQYF
>TRBJ2-1|-|-|TRBV7-2
TGTGCCAGCGGAAGGGGGTCCTCCTACAATGAGCAGTTCTTC
CASGRGSSYNEQFF
>TRBJ2-5|-|medium-sized|TRBV6-5
TGTGCCAGCTCGCTGGGTAACGGAGGTGGAGAGACCCAGTACTTC
CASSLGNGGGETQYF
>TRBJ2-3|TRBD1|many|TRBV18
TGTGCCAGCTCACTGGACAGGGCCGATACGCAGTATTTT
CASSLDRADTQYF
>TRBJ1-6|-|few|TRBV4-3
TGCGCCAGCAGCCAAGATCTAAGGGGCGCTGGGAATTCACCCCTCCACTTT
CASSQDLRGAGNSPLHF
>TRBJ2-7|TRBD2|medium-sized|TRBV10-3
TGTGCCATCTCCGAGCGGGAGGACGAGCAGTACTTC
CAISEREDEQYF
>TRBJ2-2|-|many|TRBV29-1
TGCAGCGTTGGCCCCACCCGAGTGAGCGAAGCCGGGGAGCTGTTTTTT
CSVGPTRVSEAGELFF
>TRBJ2-2|TRBD2|many|TRBV7-9
TGTGCCAGCAGCCAGACTAGCGGTGATATCACCGGGGAGCTGTTTTTT
CASSQTSGDITGELFF
>TRBJ2-7|TRBD2|many|TRBV15
TGTGCCACCAGCAGATCCCCTTTGGTAGCGGGGTCCTACGAGCAGTACTTC
CATSRSPLVAGSYEQYF
>TRBJ2-5|-|many|TRBV7-2
TGTGCCAGCAACACGACAGAAAAAATACACTGGTGCCAAGAGACCCAGTACTTC
CASNTTEKIHWCQETQYF
>TRBJ2-3|TRBD1|many|TRBV4-1
TGCGCCAGCAGCCAAGCCGGGACAGGGATCACAGATACGCAGTATTTT
CASSQAGTGITDTQYF